This is a list of T cell receptor beta chains from one sample in a study of T cell responses to AZD1222 COVID-19 vaccine. Assay used: immunoSEQ multiplex PCR; TCRdb lists only in-frame clones, some missing. The sample includes about 130,000 clones, 80% to 90% of them seen just once. The input for sequencing was peripheral blood, taken on day 0 of AZD1222 vaccination. The receptors come from an adult in good health. The CDR3 runs from the conserved cysteine through the conserved F or W. Each record gives: CDR3 protein, CDR3 DNA, CDR3 length, J gene, D gene, clone size, V gene. The D gene is left open where the match is weak. Only part of the rows carry a size: once, few, many, or a class if the clone is expanded.

CDR3aa: CASSFQGDSPLHF; CDR3nt: TGTGCCAGCAGTTTTCAGGGAGATTCACCCCTCCACTTT; len: 13; j_gene: TRBJ1-6; d_gene: -; abundance: -; v_gene: TRBV12-3/TRBV12-4
CDR3aa: CASSSTGTGVEKLFF; CDR3nt: TGTGCCAGTAGTTCTACCGGGACAGGGGTGGAAAAACTGTTTTTT; len: 15; j_gene: TRBJ1-4; d_gene: TRBD1; abundance: -; v_gene: TRBV19
CDR3aa: CASSLPGGSSAQHF; CDR3nt: TGTGCCAGCAGCTTACCAGGGGGAAGTTCGGCCCAGCATTTT; len: 14; j_gene: TRBJ1-5; d_gene: TRBD1; abundance: -; v_gene: TRBV7-2
CDR3aa: CASSGEGTPEQYF; CDR3nt: TGCGCCAGCAGCGGAGAGGGGACACCAGAGCAGTACTTC; len: 13; j_gene: TRBJ2-7; d_gene: -; abundance: -; v_gene: TRBV5-1
CDR3aa: CASSLEGETTSYEQYF; CDR3nt: TGTGCCAGCAGCTTAGAAGGGGAAACTACGTCCTACGAGCAGTACTTC; len: 16; j_gene: TRBJ2-7; d_gene: -; abundance: -; v_gene: TRBV13
CDR3aa: CASSPGGPGETQYF; CDR3nt: TGTGCCAGCTCGCCGGGAGGGCCGGGAGAGACCCAGTACTTC; len: 14; j_gene: TRBJ2-5; d_gene: TRBD2; abundance: once; v_gene: TRBV7-9
CDR3aa: CASSPRDRFSTEAFF; CDR3nt: TGTGCCAGCAGCCCCCGGGACAGGTTCAGCACTGAAGCTTTCTTT; len: 15; j_gene: TRBJ1-1; d_gene: TRBD1; abundance: -; v_gene: TRBV13
CDR3aa: CASSEGRGREGQETQYF; CDR3nt: TGTGCCAGCAGTGAAGGTAGAGGCAGGGAGGGGCAAGAGACCCAGTACTTC; len: 17; j_gene: TRBJ2-5; d_gene: TRBD2; abundance: -; v_gene: TRBV2
CDR3aa: CASSYSAGGQQPQHF; CDR3nt: TGTGCCAGCAGTTACTCAGCCGGGGGGCAGCAGCCCCAGCATTTT; len: 15; j_gene: TRBJ1-5; d_gene: -; abundance: -; v_gene: TRBV6-2/TRBV6-3
CDR3aa: CASSDRGQNTEAFF; CDR3nt: TGTGCCAGCAGCGATAGGGGACAGAACACTGAAGCTTTCTTT; len: 14; j_gene: TRBJ1-1; d_gene: -; abundance: -; v_gene: TRBV6-5
CDR3aa: CASSGWGVNNNEQFF; CDR3nt: TGTGCCAGCAGTGGTTGGGGGGTTAACAACAATGAGCAGTTCTTC; len: 15; j_gene: TRBJ2-1; d_gene: -; abundance: -; v_gene: TRBV2
CDR3aa: CASSIQREVTGELFF; CDR3nt: TGTGCCAGTAGTATCCAGCGGGAGGTCACCGGGGAGCTGTTTTTT; len: 15; j_gene: TRBJ2-2; d_gene: TRBD2; abundance: -; v_gene: TRBV19
CDR3aa: CASSLEVLNTGELFF; CDR3nt: TGTGCCAGCAGCTTAGAGGTCCTGAACACCGGGGAGCTGTTTTTT; len: 15; j_gene: TRBJ2-2; d_gene: -; abundance: -; v_gene: TRBV7-9
CDR3aa: CASSKGQGESNQPQHF; CDR3nt: TGCGCCAGCAGTAAGGGACAGGGAGAGAGCAATCAGCCCCAGCATTTT; len: 16; j_gene: TRBJ1-5; d_gene: TRBD1; abundance: -; v_gene: TRBV10-2
CDR3aa: CASSLDEGQYF; CDR3nt: TGTGCCAGCAGCTTAGACGAGGGGCAGTACTTC; len: 11; j_gene: TRBJ2-7; d_gene: -; abundance: -; v_gene: TRBV7-9